The rows below give T cell receptor beta chains drawn from one sample of a study of cytomegalovirus exposure and HLA in healthy donors. The data were produced by immunoSEQ multiplex PCR, yet TCRdb's version contains in-frame clones alone and is incomplete. In the table there are some 110,000 clones, 80% to 85% of which are singletons. Sequenced material: PBMCs. The receptors come from a woman under 40 in good health and CMV-seronegative. CDR3s include the opening cysteine and the closing phenylalanine or tryptophan. A D gene is named only where the DNA matches it firmly. Size values are once, few and many counts, or a class for expanded clones, and some rows have none.

D gene	V gene	clone size	J gene	CDR3 protein	CDR3 DNA
TRBD2	TRBV30	.	TRBJ2-7	CAWTSGGYEQYF	TGTGCCTGGACTAGCGGGGGCTACGAGCAGTACTTC
.	TRBV28	.	TRBJ1-4	CASSLGAASLLFF	TGTGCCAGCAGTTTAGGGGCGGCGTCTTTGCTGTTTTTT
TRBD2	TRBV27	.	TRBJ2-3	CASMSNAGGPPYDTQYF	TGTGCCAGCATGAGTAACGCGGGAGGGCCCCCGTATGATACGCAGTATTTT
TRBD1	TRBV5-1	.	TRBJ2-5	CASSDRAFGETQYF	TGCGCCAGCAGCGACAGGGCCTTTGGGGAGACCCAGTACTTC
TRBD2	TRBV18	.	TRBJ2-5	CASSTQGLAGGRGETQYF	TGTGCCAGCTCAACACAAGGACTAGCGGGAGGAAGAGGAGAGACCCAGTACTTC
TRBD1	TRBV19	.	TRBJ2-3	CASSIGDREVDTQYF	TGTGCCAGTAGTATAGGGGACAGAGAGGTCGATACGCAGTATTTT
.	TRBV4-2	once	TRBJ2-3	CASSQTVSPADTQYF	TGTGCCAGCAGCCAGACAGTTTCCCCCGCAGATACGCAGTATTTT
.	TRBV5-4	.	TRBJ2-2	CASSPRLGGHTGELFF	TGTGCCAGCAGCCCAAGACTGGGGGGGCACACCGGGGAGCTGTTTTTT
TRBD2	TRBV11-2	.	TRBJ2-6	CASSVSGMFAGANVLTF	TGTGCCAGCAGCGTTAGCGGGATGTTTGCTGGGGCCAACGTCCTGACTTTC
.	TRBV21-1	.	TRBJ1-1	CASIEGRREDTEAFF	TGTGCCAGCATCGAAGGGCGGCGGGAGGACACTGAAGCTTTCTTT
.	TRBV27	few	TRBJ1-1	CASSLWGTQGLNTEAFF	TGTGCCAGCAGTTTATGGGGCACACAGGGCCTGAACACTGAAGCTTTCTTT
.	TRBV28	.	TRBJ2-7	CATGVGAREQYF	TGTGCCACTGGGGTAGGGGCGAGGGAGCAGTACTTC
.	TRBV19	few	TRBJ2-7	CASSPMASGSGEQYF	TGTGCCAGTAGCCCTATGGCGTCAGGGTCAGGGGAGCAGTACTTC
TRBD1	TRBV2	.	TRBJ2-5	CASSPTGSPETQYF	TGTGCCAGCAGCCCGACAGGGTCCCCCGAGACCCAGTACTTC
TRBD1	TRBV28	.	TRBJ2-1	CASSGQGRFF	TGTGCCAGCAGTGGACAGGGGCGGTTCTTC
.	TRBV27	.	TRBJ2-7	CASSQGRDGAYEQYF	TGTGCCAGCAGTCAAGGGCGGGACGGGGCCTACGAGCAGTACTTC
TRBD1	TRBV28	once	TRBJ2-7	CANSPGQGGSYEQYF	TGTGCCAACTCCCCGGGACAGGGGGGTTCCTACGAGCAGTACTTC
.	TRBV7-2	.	TRBJ2-2	CASSLASGSGELFF	TGTGCCAGCAGCTTAGCATCTGGCAGCGGGGAGCTGTTTTTT
TRBD2	TRBV2	.	TRBJ2-5	CASSGTSGRVETQYF	TGTGCCAGCAGTGGGACTAGCGGGAGGGTTGAGACCCAGTACTTC
TRBD1	TRBV11-2	.	TRBJ2-2	CASSLDQGRGPFF	TGTGCCAGCAGCTTAGATCAGGGCAGGGGGCCCTTTTTT
TRBD1	TRBV5-1	.	TRBJ2-2	CASSPRGSGQGASDTGELFF	TGCGCCAGCAGCCCGCGAGGGTCTGGACAGGGGGCTTCGGACACCGGGGAGCTGTTTTTT
.	TRBV11-2	.	TRBJ1-5	CASSLDSGQPQHF	TGTGCCAGCAGCTTAGATAGTGGTCAGCCCCAGCATTTT
.	TRBV12-2	once	TRBJ2-3	CASRLDPERGGDTQYF	TGTGCAAGTCGCTTAGATCCGGAACGGGGGGGCGATACGCAGTATTTT
.	TRBV28	.	TRBJ2-3	CASSLLGLAEKDTQYF	TGTGCCAGCAGTTTACTAGGGCTAGCAGAGAAAGATACGCAGTATTTT
TRBD2	TRBV14	.	TRBJ2-2	CASSPYGLAGNTGELFF	TGTGCCAGCAGCCCCTACGGACTAGCGGGAAACACCGGGGAGCTGTTTTTT
.	TRBV30	.	TRBJ1-1	CAWTGATEAFF	TGTGCCTGGACAGGGGCTACTGAAGCTTTCTTT
TRBD2	TRBV27	once	TRBJ2-1	CASRPPGLALYEQFF	TGTGCCAGCAGACCGCCGGGACTAGCATTATATGAGCAGTTCTTC
TRBD2	TRBV2	.	TRBJ2-1	CASKAGTFGHEQFF	TGTGCCAGCAAAGCGGGAACATTCGGGCATGAGCAGTTCTTC